The source of this T cell receptor (beta chain) is a study of blood T cell repertoires in COVID-19. Across the whole study: T cells, B-cell-depleted T cells, or PBMCs supplied cDNA or gDNA.

Profiled with immunoSEQ multiplex PCR; TCRdb holds only in-frame clones, not every one. The repertoire has about 160,000 clones, roughly 84% of them found once; the top ten carry 5% to 6%. The CDR3 sequence is 14 residues long. Per the germline V gene, CDR1 is SGHRS and CDR2 is YFSETQ. After removal of 4 bases from V and 9 bases from J, the junction contained 9 bases not matched to a gene. The sequence came from a woman in her fifties or sixties with COVID-19, enrolled during active disease. The rearrangement uses TRBV5-1 and TRBJ2-1; 8 nucleotides match TRBD2. What was sequenced was peripheral blood. The CDR3 is CASSKPGLVGEQFF. The CDR3 region has the DNA TGCGCCAGCAGCAAACCGGGACTAGTGGGTGAGCAGTTCTTC. Full variable domain (rest looked up from reference TRBV5-1 and TRBJ2-1): KAGVTQTPRYLIKTRGQQVTLSCSPISGHRSVSWYQQTPGQGLQFLFEYFSETQRNKGNFPGRFSGRQFSNSRSEMNVSTLELGDSALYLCASSKPGLVGEQFFGPGTRLTVL.